Below are 28 T cell receptor beta chains sequenced from a single sample in a study of CD8+ T cells in alopecia areata. Sequencing relied on a cDNA template that was reverse transcribed from extracted RNA. Libraries were prepared by immunoSEQ multiplex PCR; TCRdb keeps only in-frame clonotypes and omits some of them. The sample holds roughly 200,000 clones, about 60% seen once. Treatment meaning: oral pan-JAK inhibitor, 5-10 mg twice daily. The sample in question was CD8+ T cells sorted from blood, obtained at week 24, from a patient treated with tofacitinib. The receptors were sampled from a human donor with alopecia areata.

This clone was picked up one time. J is TRBJ2-7 and V is TRBV5-1; 10 bases match TRBD1. CDR1 SGHRS and CDR2 YFSETQ come from the germline V gene. With 3 bases clipped from V and 4 bases from J, the junction kept 7 bases outside the gene matches. CDR3 length: 15 amino acids. CDR3 nucleotide sequence: TGCGCCAGCAGCTCAGGGACAGGGGTTTTGTACGAGCAGTACTTC. Protein product: CASSSGTGVLYEQYF.

J is TRBJ2-6 and V is TRBV19; D uncertain. This CDR3 comprises 14 residues. Trimming shortened V by 5 bases and J by 3 bases, and 8 bases separated the two germline ends. Germline CDR1 reads LNHDA; CDR2 reads SQIVND (reference sequence). The CDR3: CASSPPSGANVLTF. For the CDR3, the DNA is TGTGCCAGTAGTCCTCCGAGTGGGGCCAACGTCCTGACTTTC.

This clone was found a few times. Other DNA sequences from this sample encode an identical CDR3 as well. This rearrangement joins TRBV30 to TRBJ2-3, with 7 bases fitting TRBD2. The CDR3 extends over 13 amino acids. Trimming cost V 5 bases and J 0 bases; bases outside gene matches: 2. Germline values: CDR1 GTSNPN, CDR2 SVGIG (reference sequence). The CDR3 loop is CAWSSGSTDTQYF. The CDR3 DNA sequence: TGTGCCTGGTCTAGCGGTAGCACAGATACGCAGTATTTT.

The chain is built from TRBV29-1 and TRBJ1-4, with 7 nucleotides matching TRBD1. J was trimmed by 7 bases and V by 4 bases; bases with no gene match: 9. This CDR3 has 14 amino acids. CDR1 SQVTM and CDR2 ANQGSEA come from the germline V gene. CDR3 loop: CSVVVWDSSEKLFF. CDR3 DNA: TGCAGCGTTGTCGTCTGGGACAGCTCTGAAAAACTGTTTTTT.

The chain carries TRBV27 and TRBJ1-4; 10 bases agree with TRBD1. The CDR3 spans 14 residues. The V and J ends lost 6 bases and 12 bases, in that order; junction bases with no gene match: 10. Germline CDR1 reads MNHEY; CDR2 reads SMNVEV (reference sequence). As DNA, the CDR3 is TGTGCCAGCAGCGCAGGGACAGGGGTACGGGAACTGTTTTTT. Translating gives CASSAGTGVRELFF.

This clone was picked up a small number of times. V and J are TRBV27 and TRBJ1-1, with D unresolved. Looked up from germline, CDR1 is MNHEY and CDR2 is SMNVEV (reference sequence). CDR3 length equals 14 residues. The V and J ends lost 5 bases and 0 bases respectively, with 10 bases between them. CDR3 loop: CASSPGGVNTEAFF. The CDR3 nucleotides read TGTGCCAGCAGTCCCGGTGGGGTGAACACTGAAGCTTTCTTT.

This chain links TRBV15 with TRBJ2-1, with 11 bases fitting TRBD2. CDR1 is LNHNV and CDR2 is YYDKDF in the germline V gene (reference sequence). The CDR3 sequence is 18 residues long. V gave up 0 bases and J gave up 5 bases; unmatched junction bases: 9. The CDR3 region is CATSRDSGGAIINNEQFF. The CDR3 DNA reads as TGTGCCACCAGCAGAGATAGCGGGGGGGCCATCATCAACAATGAGCAGTTCTTC.

This clone was seen a handful of times. This sequence joins TRBV7-9 and TRBJ1-6; 7 bases match TRBD1. The CDR3 consists of 17 residues. CDR1 is SEHNR and CDR2 is FQNEAQ in the germline V gene (reference sequence). The junction had 8 bases not matched to a gene; V was cut back by 5 bases and J by 1 base. The CDR3 DNA reads TGTGCCAGCAGCAAGGGACAGCTTACTTCCTATAATTCACCCCTCCACTTT. Translated: CASSKGQLTSYNSPLHF. The variable domain in full, with the rest retrieved from reference TRBV7-9 and TRBJ1-6, is DTGVSQNPRHKITKRGQNVTFRCDPISEHNRLYWYRQTLGQGPEFLTYFQNEAQLEKSRLLSDRFSAERPKGSFSTLEIQRTEQGDSAMYLCASSKGQLTSYNSPLHFGNGTRLTVT.

V is TRBV27 and J is TRBJ2-7, with D perhaps assigned TRBD1 or TRBD2 (7 bases each). In germline, CDR1 is MNHEY, CDR2 SMNVEV (reference sequence). V was shortened by 6 bases and J by 5 bases, with 23 bases between the two germline ends. The CDR3 is 16 residues long. The CDR3 sequence: CASSPPNRQGGDEQYF. CDR3 bases: TGTGCCAGCAGCCCACCCAACAGACAGGGAGGGGACGAGCAGTACTTC.

This chain uses TRBV5-5 with TRBJ1-2; D remains unclear. The CDR3 loop spans 16 amino acids. Germline V gene data show CDR1 as SGHKS and CDR2 as YYEKEE (reference sequence). Trimming shortened V by 4 bases and J by 0 bases, and 16 bases separated the two germline ends. CDR3 sequence reads: CASSLPTRQANYGYTF. The DNA of the CDR3 is TGTGCCAGCAGCCTACCGACACGGCAAGCTAACTATGGCTACACCTTC.

This clone showed up just a few times. This sequence joins TRBV30 and TRBJ2-6, with no clear D. The germline gives CDR1 GTSNPN, CDR2 SVGIG (reference sequence). This CDR3 region has 15 residues. V was pared by 2 bases and J by 0 bases, with 8 bases between. CDR3 sequence (DNA): TGTGCCTGGAGTCCCCAGTACTCTGGGGCCAACGTCCTGACTTTC. Translated: CAWSPQYSGANVLTF.

CDR3: CASFGDRGLGYTF. In DNA form, the CDR3 reads TGTGCCAGCTTCGGGGACAGGGGGCTCGGCTACACCTTC. V gene TRBV2 combines with J gene TRBJ1-2, with 12 bases identical to TRBD1. Germline loops: CDR1 SNHLY, CDR2 FYNNEI. The CDR3 runs to 13 residues. V was clipped by 8 bases and J by 8 bases; unmatched bases: 6.

The chain has TRBV13 and TRBJ2-7; TRBD1 or TRBD2 may be the D gene (5 bases each). Trimming removed 5 bases at V and 4 bases at J, with 9 bases between. Germline V gives CDR1 PRHDT, CDR2 FYEKMQ (reference sequence). This CDR3 has 12 residues. The CDR3, as DNA: TGTGCCAGCAGCGTGAGGGGTTACGAGCAGTACTTC. Its protein is CASSVRGYEQYF.

This chain uses TRBV13 with TRBJ2-3; 13 bases align to TRBD2. The CDR3 loop spans 15 amino acids. Per germline, CDR1 PRHDT and CDR2 FYEKMQ (reference sequence). V dropped 6 bases and J dropped 4; count of bases not matched to a gene: 4. The CDR3 DNA sequence: TGTGCCAGCAGTTTTGGGACTAGCGGGGCAGATACGCAGTATTTT. Amino acids: CASSFGTSGADTQYF.

This clone was found a few times. The V and J genes are TRBV29-1 and TRBJ2-3; 7 bases map to TRBD2. The CDR3 has 12 residues. V was pared by 7 bases and J by 7 bases, with 8 bases of the junction left unmatched. Looked up from germline, CDR1 is SQVTM and CDR2 is ANQGSEA. The CDR3 region has the DNA TGCAGCGATATTGTGGGGGGGAATACGCAGTATTTT. Encoded protein: CSDIVGGNTQYF.

This clone showed up just a few times. The chain couples TRBV7-8 to TRBJ1-1; 8 nucleotides align to TRBD1. CDR3 size: 20 residues. CDR1 SGHVS and CDR2 FQNEAQ come from the germline V gene. Trimming cost V 5 bases and J 0 bases; bases outside gene matches: 20. CDR3: CASSILIIWPWTGMNTEAFF. As DNA, the CDR3 is TGTGCCAGCAGCATCCTTATCATCTGGCCCTGGACAGGGATGAACACTGAAGCTTTCTTT.

This chain links TRBV5-6 with TRBJ1-4; 9 positions agree with TRBD1. Germline V lookup: CDR1 SGHDT, CDR2 YYEEEE. This CDR3 contains 14 residues. Losses at the gene ends were 2 bases for V and 7 bases for J; bases not matched to a gene: 3. CDR3 sequence (DNA): TGTGCCAGCAGCTTCGGGACAGGGCCTGAAAAACTGTTTTTT. It encodes CASSFGTGPEKLFF.

This clone was recorded a few times. The gene calls are TRBV2 and TRBJ1-6; D remains ambiguous. Trimming pared 5 bases from V and 7 bases from J, leaving 3 bases between. CDR3 length equals 11 residues. Germline loops: CDR1 SNHLY, CDR2 FYNNEI. The DNA of the CDR3 is TGTGCCAGCAGTCAAAATTCACCCCTCCACTTT. Translated, it gives CASSQNSPLHF. The entire variable domain, with the rest obtained from reference TRBV2 and TRBJ1-6, is as follows: EPEVTQTPSHQVTQMGQEVILRCVPISNHLYFYWYRQILGQKVEFLVSFYNNEISEKSEIFDDQFSVERPDGSNFTLKIRSTKLEDSAMYFCASSQNSPLHFGNGTRLTVT.

The chain carries TRBV30 and TRBJ2-3; no clear D. The CDR3 extends over 15 amino acids. The germline V and J ends were trimmed by 0 bases and 2 bases, with 12 bases remaining between them. Germline V gene data show CDR1 as GTSNPN and CDR2 as SVGIG (reference sequence). CDR3 nucleotide sequence: TGTGCCTGGAGTGTAATGAGCCTGCCCACAGATACGCAGTATTTT. As protein: CAWSVMSLPTDTQYF.

The V and J genes are TRBV27 and TRBJ2-5; D possibly uses TRBD1 or TRBD2 (6 bases each). The germline gives CDR1 MNHEY, CDR2 SMNVEV (reference sequence). The V gene lost 4 bases and the J gene lost 2 bases, with 17 bases spanning the gap. This CDR3 has 16 amino acids. The CDR3 DNA follows: TGTGCCAGCAGTTCCACCTGGGGGGCGCCACAAGAGACCCAGTACTTC. Translated: CASSSTWGAPQETQYF.

This clone has just a few counts. For the CDR3, the DNA is TGCGCCAGCCGAACAGACGAAAGCTATGGCTACACCTTC. Its translation: CASRTDESYGYTF. The chain employs TRBV5-1 and TRBJ1-2; D gene ambiguous. In germline, CDR1 is SGHRS, CDR2 YFSETQ. V lost 7 bases and J 4 bases, leaving 14 bases between the germline ends. The CDR3 is made up of 13 amino acids.

The chain couples TRBV4-1 to TRBJ1-4; no clear D gene. CDR1 MGHRA and CDR2 YSYEKL come from the germline V gene. This CDR3 is 12 amino acids long. V shed 0 bases and J shed 7 bases, with 3 bases lying between them. The CDR3 coding sequence is TGCGCCAGCAGCCAAGATTCTGAAAAACTGTTTTTT. Its translation: CASSQDSEKLFF.

The V and J genes are TRBV7-9 and TRBJ1-2, with D possibly matching TRBD1 (6 bases). This CDR3 contains 14 residues. Trimming took 1 base from V and 3 from J, leaving 9 bases between them. Germline V CDR1 and CDR2: SEHNR, FQNEAQ (reference sequence). This CDR3 reads CASSLGGGDYGYTF. As DNA, the CDR3 is TGTGCCAGCAGCTTAGGAGGGGGTGACTATGGCTACACCTTC.

This clone has just a few counts. The chain links TRBV6-6 to TRBJ1-1; no reliable D call. This CDR3 region has 14 residues. CDR1 MNHNY and CDR2 SVGAGI come from the germline V gene (reference sequence). Trimming took off 4 bases at V and 2 bases at J, with 11 bases between the two ends. The CDR3 reads CASSSPSGNTEAFF. In DNA, the CDR3 is TGTGCCAGCAGTTCTCCGAGCGGTAACACTGAAGCTTTCTTT.

This clone is a singleton in its sample. This chain connects TRBV9 to TRBJ1-5, with D perhaps matching TRBD1 (6 bases). V was shortened by 2 bases and J by 9 bases, with 15 bases between the two germline ends. Germline V gene data show CDR1 as SGDLS and CDR2 as YYNGEE. CDR3 length: 14 residues. DNA for the CDR3: TGTGCCAGCAGCGTTGGACAGTCCCGGTTGCCCCAGCATTTT. Its translation: CASSVGQSRLPQHF.

The rearrangement uses TRBV9 and TRBJ2-1, with D maybe TRBD2 (6 bases). Germline loops: CDR1 SGDLS, CDR2 YYNGEE. The CDR3 consists of 12 residues. V was trimmed by 5 bases and J by 10 bases, leaving 13 bases between them. CDR3 amino acids: CASRGGPDEQFF. CDR3 bases: TGTGCCAGCAGGGGGGGTCCCGACGAGCAGTTCTTC.

The chain employs TRBV7-2 and TRBJ2-7; D is possibly TRBD1 (6 bases). From germline, CDR1 is SGHTA and CDR2 FQGNSA. The CDR3 sequence is 14 residues long. Trimming removed 1 base at V and 2 bases at J, with 9 bases between. The CDR3 bases are TGTGCCAGCAGCTTAGGGGCAGGGGCCTACGAGCAGTACTTC. This gives the protein CASSLGAGAYEQYF. Together with reference TRBV7-2 and TRBJ2-7, the CDR3 gives the full variable domain: GAGVSQSPSNKVTEKGKDVELRCDPISGHTALYWYRQSLGQGLEFLIYFQGNSAPDKSGLPSDRFSAERTGGSVSTLTIQRTQQEDSAVYLCASSLGAGAYEQYFGPGTRLTVT.

This clone was observed a handful of times. This chain uses TRBV30 with TRBJ2-7; 7 bases map to TRBD2. The germline V gene encodes CDR1 GTSNPN and CDR2 SVGIG (reference sequence). V shed 5 bases and J 3 bases; nucleotides not matched to a gene: 7. There are 13 residues in the CDR3. CDR3 residues: CAWEAGRRYEQYF. CDR3 nucleotides: TGTGCCTGGGAAGCGGGACGGCGCTACGAGCAGTACTTC.